This T cell receptor (beta chain) was captured in a study of cytotoxic CD8 clonotypes in ibrutinib-treated CLL. Overall study: Overall, some 25 responses were partial and 2 complete; following median roughly 70 months, roughly 15 patients stayed remitted and roughly twelve progressed. The study recorded mean values of almost 260,000 productive templates and 94,082 productive rearrangements per sample.

TCR beta libraries used roughly 1.9 micrograms of DNA from cryopreserved PBMCs. The data were produced by immunoSEQ multiplex PCR, yet TCRdb's version contains in-frame clones alone and is incomplete. Among over 200,000 clones listed, 70% were seen once. In this sample, this clone turned up a few times. The CDR3 runs 15 residues. Germline CDR1 reads SGHTA; CDR2 reads FQGNSA. Trimming shortened V by 5 bases and J by 5 bases, and 16 bases separated the two germline ends. V is TRBV7-2 and J is TRBJ2-1; D ambiguous. Sequencing was performed on PBMCs, taken after 12 months of ibrutinib treatment. The sequence was collected from a human donor with chronic lymphocytic leukemia. The DNA for the CDR3 is TGTGCCAGCAGCCCCCCGGGTCCCTTCAACAATGAGCAGTTCTTC. Its translation is CASSPPGPFNNEQFF. The whole variable domain, remainder taken from reference TRBV7-2 and TRBJ2-1, is GAGVSQSPSNKVTEKGKDVELRCDPISGHTALYWYRQSLGQGLEFLIYFQGNSAPDKSGLPSDRFSAERTGGSVSTLTIQRTQQEDSAVYLCASSPPGPFNNEQFFGPGTRLTVL.